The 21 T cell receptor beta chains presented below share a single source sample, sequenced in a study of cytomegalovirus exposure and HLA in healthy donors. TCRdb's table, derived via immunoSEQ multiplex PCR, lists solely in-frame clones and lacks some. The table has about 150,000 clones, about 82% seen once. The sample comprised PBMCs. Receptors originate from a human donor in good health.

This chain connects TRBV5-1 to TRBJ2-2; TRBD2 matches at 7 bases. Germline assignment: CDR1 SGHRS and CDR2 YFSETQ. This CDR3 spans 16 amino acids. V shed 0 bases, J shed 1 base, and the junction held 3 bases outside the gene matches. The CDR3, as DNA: TGCGCCAGCAGCTTGGCCCTAGCGGTGAACACCGGGGAGCTGTTTTTT. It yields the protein CASSLALAVNTGELFF. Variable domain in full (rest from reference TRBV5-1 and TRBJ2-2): KAGVTQTPRYLIKTRGQQVTLSCSPISGHRSVSWYQQTPGQGLQFLFEYFSETQRNKGNFPGRFSGRQFSNSRSEMNVSTLELGDSALYLCASSLALAVNTGELFFGEGSRLTVL.

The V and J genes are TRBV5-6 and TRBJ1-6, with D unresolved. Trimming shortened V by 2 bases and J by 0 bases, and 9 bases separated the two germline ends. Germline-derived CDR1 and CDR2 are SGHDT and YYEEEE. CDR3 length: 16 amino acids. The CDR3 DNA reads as TGTGCCAGCAGCTTACCGGGGAGCTCCTATAATTCACCCCTCCACTTT. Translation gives CASSLPGSSYNSPLHF.

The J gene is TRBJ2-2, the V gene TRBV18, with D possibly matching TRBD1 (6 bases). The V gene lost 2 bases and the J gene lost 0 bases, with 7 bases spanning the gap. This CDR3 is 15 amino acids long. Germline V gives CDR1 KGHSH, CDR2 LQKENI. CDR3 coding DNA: TGTGCCAGCTCACCAGGACAGTCGAACACCGGGGAGCTGTTTTTT. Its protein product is CASSPGQSNTGELFF.

The CDR3 DNA reads TGTGCCAGCAGCTTAACGTTAACGGCCGGGGAGCTGTTTTTT. Translated: CASSLTLTAGELFF. The chain combines TRBV7-3 with TRBJ2-2; D is undetermined. Trimming removed 0 bases from V and 6 bases from J, with 8 bases in between. The CDR3 is 14 amino acids. Germline loops: CDR1 SGHTA, CDR2 FQGTGA. The entire variable domain, with the rest obtained from reference TRBV7-3 and TRBJ2-2, is as follows: GAGVSQTPSNKVTEKGKYVELRCDPISGHTALYWYRQSLGQGPEFLIYFQGTGAADDSGLPNDRFFAVRPEGSVSTLKIQRTERGDSAVYLCASSLTLTAGELFFGEGSRLTVL.

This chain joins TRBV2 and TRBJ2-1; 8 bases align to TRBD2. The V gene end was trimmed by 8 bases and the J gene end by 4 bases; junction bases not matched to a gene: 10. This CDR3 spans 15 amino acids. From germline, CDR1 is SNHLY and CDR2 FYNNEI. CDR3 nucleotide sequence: TGTGCCAGCGGCGGGGGGCAGAAGGTATACAATGAGCAGTTCTTC. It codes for CASGGGQKVYNEQFF.

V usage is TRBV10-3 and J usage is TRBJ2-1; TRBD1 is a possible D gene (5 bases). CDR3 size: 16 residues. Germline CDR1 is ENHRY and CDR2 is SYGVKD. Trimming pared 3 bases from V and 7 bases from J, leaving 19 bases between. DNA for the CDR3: TGTGCCATCAGTGACCCCAGGGAAAGGGTTTGGAATGAGCAGTTCTTC. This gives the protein CAISDPRERVWNEQFF.

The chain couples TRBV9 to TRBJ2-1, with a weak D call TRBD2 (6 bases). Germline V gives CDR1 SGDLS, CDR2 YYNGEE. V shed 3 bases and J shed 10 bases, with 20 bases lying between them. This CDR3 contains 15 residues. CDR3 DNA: TGTGCCAGCAGCGAAACCGGGGACTCCCTAGGAGAGCAGTTCTTC. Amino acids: CASSETGDSLGEQFF.

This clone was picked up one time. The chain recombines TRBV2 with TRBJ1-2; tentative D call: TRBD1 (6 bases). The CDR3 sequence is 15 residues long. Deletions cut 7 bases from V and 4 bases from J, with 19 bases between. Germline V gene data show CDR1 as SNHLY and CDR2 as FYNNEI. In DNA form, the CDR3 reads TGTGCCAGCAAGGAAAGGGAAGGGGGAACCTATGGCTACACCTTC. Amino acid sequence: CASKEREGGTYGYTF.

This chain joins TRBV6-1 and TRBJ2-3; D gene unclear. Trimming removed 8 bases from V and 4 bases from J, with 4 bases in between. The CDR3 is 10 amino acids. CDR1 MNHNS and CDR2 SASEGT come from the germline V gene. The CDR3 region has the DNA TGTGCCAGCCGCGCAGATACGCAGTATTTT. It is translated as CASRADTQYF.

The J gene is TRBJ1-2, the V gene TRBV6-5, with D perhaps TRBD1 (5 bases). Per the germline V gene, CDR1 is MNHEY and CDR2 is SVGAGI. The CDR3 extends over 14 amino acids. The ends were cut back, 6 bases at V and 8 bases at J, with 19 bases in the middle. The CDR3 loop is CASRPGLTRLGYTF. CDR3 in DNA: TGTGCCAGCAGACCAGGGCTGACCCGGCTAGGCTACACCTTC.

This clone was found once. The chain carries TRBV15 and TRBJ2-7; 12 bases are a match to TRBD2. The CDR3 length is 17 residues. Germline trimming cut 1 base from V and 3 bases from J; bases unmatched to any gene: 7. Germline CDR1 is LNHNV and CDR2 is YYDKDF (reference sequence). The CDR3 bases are TGTGCCACCAGCAGAGGGCTAGCGGGGGGGGCCCTCTACGAGCAGTACTTC. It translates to CATSRGLAGGALYEQYF.

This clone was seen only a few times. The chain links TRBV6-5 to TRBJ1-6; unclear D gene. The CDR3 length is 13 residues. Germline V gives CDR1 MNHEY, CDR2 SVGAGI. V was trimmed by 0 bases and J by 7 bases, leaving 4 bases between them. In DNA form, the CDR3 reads TGTGCCAGCAGTTACTCGAGGAATTCACCCCTCCACTTT. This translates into CASSYSRNSPLHF.

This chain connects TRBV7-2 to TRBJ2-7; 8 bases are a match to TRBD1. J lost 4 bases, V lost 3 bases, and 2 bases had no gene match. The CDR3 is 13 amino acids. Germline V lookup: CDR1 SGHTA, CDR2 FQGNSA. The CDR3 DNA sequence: TGTGCCAGCAGCTTGGACAGGGCATACGAGCAGTACTTC. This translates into CASSLDRAYEQYF. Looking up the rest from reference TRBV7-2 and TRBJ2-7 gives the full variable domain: GAGVSQSPSNKVTEKGKDVELRCDPISGHTALYWYRQSLGQGLEFLIYFQGNSAPDKSGLPSDRFSAERTGGSVSTLTIQRTQQEDSAVYLCASSLDRAYEQYFGPGTRLTVT.

CDR3 protein: CASRRLAESYEQYF. The CDR3, as DNA: TGTGCCAGCAGACGACTAGCGGAGTCCTACGAGCAGTACTTC. The chain employs TRBV2 and TRBJ2-7; 9 bases fit TRBD2. The germline V gene has CDR1 SNHLY and CDR2 FYNNEI. J was trimmed by 1 base and V by 6 bases; bases with no gene match: 4. CDR3 length: 14 amino acids.

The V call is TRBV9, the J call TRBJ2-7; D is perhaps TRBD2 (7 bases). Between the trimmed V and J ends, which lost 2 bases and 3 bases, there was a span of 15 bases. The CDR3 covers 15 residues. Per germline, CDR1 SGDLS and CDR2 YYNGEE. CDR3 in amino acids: CASSVQGGDGYEQYF. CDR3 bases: TGTGCCAGCAGCGTCCAAGGGGGGGACGGCTACGAGCAGTACTTC.

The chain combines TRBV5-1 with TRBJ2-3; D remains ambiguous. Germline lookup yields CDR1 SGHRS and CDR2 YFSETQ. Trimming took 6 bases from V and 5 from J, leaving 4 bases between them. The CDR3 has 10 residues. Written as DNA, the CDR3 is TGCGCCAGCAAACTAGATACGCAGTATTTT. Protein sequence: CASKLDTQYF.

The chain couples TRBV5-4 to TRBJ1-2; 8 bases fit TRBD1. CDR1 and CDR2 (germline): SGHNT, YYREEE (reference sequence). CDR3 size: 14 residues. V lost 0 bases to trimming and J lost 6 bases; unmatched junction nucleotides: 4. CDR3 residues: CASSLDRTGHGYTF. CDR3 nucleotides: TGTGCCAGCAGCTTGGATCGGACAGGGCATGGCTACACCTTC.

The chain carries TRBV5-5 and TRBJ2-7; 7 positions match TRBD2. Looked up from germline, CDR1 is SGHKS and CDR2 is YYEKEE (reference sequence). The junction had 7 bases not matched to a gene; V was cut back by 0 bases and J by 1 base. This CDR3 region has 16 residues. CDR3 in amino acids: CASSLAAGLGSYEQYF. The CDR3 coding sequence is TGTGCCAGCAGCTTGGCGGCAGGACTAGGGTCCTACGAGCAGTACTTC.

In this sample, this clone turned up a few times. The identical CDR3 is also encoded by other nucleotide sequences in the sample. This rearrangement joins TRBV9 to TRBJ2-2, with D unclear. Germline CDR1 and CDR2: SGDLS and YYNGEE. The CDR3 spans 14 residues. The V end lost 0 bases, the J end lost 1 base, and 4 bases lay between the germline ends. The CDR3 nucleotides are TGTGCCAGCAGCGTAGGAGGGAACACCGGGGAGCTGTTTTTT. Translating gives CASSVGGNTGELFF.

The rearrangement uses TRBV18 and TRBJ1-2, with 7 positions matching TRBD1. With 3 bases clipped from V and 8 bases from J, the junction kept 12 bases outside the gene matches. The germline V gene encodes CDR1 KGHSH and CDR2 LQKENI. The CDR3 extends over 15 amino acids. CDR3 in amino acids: CASSPESDRSRGYTF. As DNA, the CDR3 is TGTGCCAGCTCACCGGAGTCGGACAGGTCGCGGGGCTACACCTTC. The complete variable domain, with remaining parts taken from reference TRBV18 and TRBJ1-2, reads NAGVMQNPRHLVRRRGQEARLRCSPMKGHSHVYWYRQLPEEGLKFMVYLQKENIIDESGMPKERFSAEFPKEGPSILRIQQVVRGDSAAYFCASSPESDRSRGYTFGSGTRLTVV.

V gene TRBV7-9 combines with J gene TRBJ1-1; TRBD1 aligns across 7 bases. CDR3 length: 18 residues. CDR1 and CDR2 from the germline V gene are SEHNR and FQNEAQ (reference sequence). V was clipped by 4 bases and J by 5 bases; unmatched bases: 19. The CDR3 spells CASSSYSPRRQGKTEAFF. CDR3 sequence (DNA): TGTGCCAGCAGCTCCTACTCCCCACGAAGACAGGGCAAGACTGAAGCTTTCTTT.